This TCR beta chain was sequenced for a study of yellow fever vaccine responses in identical twins. General study findings and limits: Twins' vaccine T cell response reportedly seemed partly convergent, partly personalized.

The V gene's germline CDR1 is KGHSH and CDR2 LQKENI. CDR3 length equals 14 residues. After removal of 3 bases from V and 0 bases from J, the junction contained 0 bases not matched to a gene. TCRdb reanalysed the RT-PCR reads using MiXCR and keeps one entry per CDR3 protein. Of some 4,000 distinct CDR3 sequences in the sample, around 81% are singletons; the top ten hold about 4%. This clonotype was picked up a small number of times. As yet, its antigen is unknown. The sequence was collected from a woman between 18 and 29 years old who received the yellow fever vaccine. The rearrangement uses TRBV18 and TRBJ2-3, with 7 nucleotides matching TRBD2. The input for sequencing was T cells from blood (PBMCs), unsorted or a sorted subset (not recorded which), taken before or after yellow fever vaccination (not recorded which). The CDR3 is CASSPSGSTDTQYF. As DNA, the CDR3 is TGTGCCAGCTCACCTAGCGGGAGCACAGATACGCAGTATTTT.